This T cell receptor (beta chain) was obtained from a study of early T cells in non-severe SARS-CoV-2 infection. Across the whole study: Bulk RNA taken from unsorted whole blood was sequenced, leaving chains unpaired.

The library protocol tagged individual cDNA molecules with unique molecular identifiers. From the 5' RACE reads, TCRdb called clonotypes with MiXCR, one entry per CDR3 protein. The repertoire includes tens of thousands of distinct CDR3 sequences, roughly 6.6% of them detected once, and approximately 2.5% sits in the top ten. This clonotype was counted between two and nine times. The antigen is undetermined. V was clipped by 6 bases and J by 0 bases; unmatched bases: 6. CDR1 ENHRY and CDR2 SYGVKD come from the germline V gene. The CDR3 runs to 15 residues. The study, taken as a whole, reports: VDJdb matches were skewed toward anti-spike CD8 T cell responses.

The chain uses TRBV10-3 and TRBJ2-3; 7 bases fit TRBD1. Sequenced material: whole blood. The TCR sequence derives from an adult who was a healthcare worker with PCR-confirmed SARS-CoV-2 infection or an uninfected control (not recorded which). CDR3: CAIRRQGGSTDTQYF. The CDR3 nucleotides read TGTGCCATCAGGAGACAGGGTGGGAGCACAGATACGCAGTATTTT.